The next 15 T cell receptor beta chains were all read from a single sample in a study of blood T cell repertoires in COVID-19. Assay: immunoSEQ multiplex PCR; the TCRdb copy retains only in-frame clones and omits some. Here the sample spans about 280,000 clones, roughly 85% being singletons. Input material: peripheral blood. Every receptor here comes from a human donor in a cohort sampled during active COVID-19.

The gene calls are TRBV2 and TRBJ2-2, with 14 nucleotides matching TRBD2. With 7 bases clipped from V and 6 bases from J, the junction kept 4 bases outside the gene matches. Germline V CDR1 and CDR2: SNHLY, FYNNEI. This CDR3 is built from 15 residues. The CDR3 DNA is TGTGCCAGCAAAGGGACTAGCGGGAGCCCCGGGGAGCTGTTTTTT. Residues: CASKGTSGSPGELFF.

V and J are TRBV9 and TRBJ1-1; D is unresolved. Germline V gene data show CDR1 as SGDLS and CDR2 as YYNGEE. The ends were cut back, 1 base at V and 2 bases at J, with 9 bases in the middle. This CDR3 has 14 amino acids. The CDR3 DNA sequence: TGTGCCAGCAGCGTACTCTCGAGCAACACTGAAGCTTTCTTT. Its protein product is CASSVLSSNTEAFF.

V gene TRBV4-2 combines with J gene TRBJ2-2; D possibly corresponds to TRBD2 (6 bases). This CDR3 comprises 14 residues. Germline V gene sequence: CDR1 LGHNA, CDR2 YNFKEQ. The germline V and J ends were trimmed by 1 base and 9 bases, with 12 bases remaining between them. The CDR3 reads CASSQGDGGWELFF. DNA of the CDR3: TGTGCCAGCAGCCAAGGAGACGGGGGTTGGGAGCTGTTTTTT.

The CDR3 nucleotides read TGTGCCTGGAGGCCGGGACAGGGGTTTTTAGTGCGGCAGCCCCAGCATTTT. This gives the protein CAWRPGQGFLVRQPQHF. V gene TRBV30 combines with J gene TRBJ1-5, with TRBD1 identical over 10 bases. CDR3 length: 17 residues. Germline V CDR1 and CDR2: GTSNPN, SVGIG (reference sequence). Trimming took 3 bases from V and 7 from J; bases not matched to a gene: 15.

The chain is built from TRBV5-4 and TRBJ2-3, with TRBD2 identical over 7 bases. The V gene end was trimmed by 4 bases and the J gene end by 2 bases; junction bases not matched to a gene: 4. Germline V gives CDR1 SGHNT, CDR2 YYREEE (reference sequence). CDR3 length equals 14 residues. The CDR3 DNA sequence: TGTGCCAGCAGCGCGGGAGTAGACACAGATACGCAGTATTTT. This codes for CASSAGVDTDTQYF.

This clone was found a few times. The V call is TRBV7-9, the J call TRBJ2-2; perhaps TRBD1 as D (8 bases). Between the trimmed V and J ends, which lost 4 bases and 6 bases, there was a span of 18 bases. Germline CDR1 SEHNR, CDR2 FQNEAQ (reference sequence). The CDR3 is made up of 16 amino acids. This CDR3 reads CASSSSPTGGAGELFF. Written as DNA, the CDR3 is TGTGCCAGCAGCTCATCCCCCACAGGGGGGGCCGGGGAGCTGTTTTTT.

The rearrangement uses TRBV2 and TRBJ1-1; a possible D gene is TRBD1 (5 bases). Germline V gene data show CDR1 as SNHLY and CDR2 as FYNNEI. V shed 2 bases and J shed 7 bases, with 11 bases lying between them. The CDR3 sequence is 13 residues long. CDR3 residues: CASSEWGRGEAFF. The CDR3 nucleotides are TGTGCCAGCAGTGAATGGGGTAGGGGTGAAGCTTTCTTT.

The CDR3 loop reads CASSEIGLGSYEQYF. CDR3 coding DNA: TGTGCCAGCAGTGAAATAGGACTGGGTTCCTACGAGCAGTACTTC. The chain combines TRBV6-1 with TRBJ2-7, with a tentative D call TRBD2 (5 bases). The CDR3 covers 15 residues. Germline CDR1 MNHNS, CDR2 SASEGT. V was trimmed by 2 bases and J by 1 base, leaving 12 bases between them.

This clone was seen just once. This rearrangement joins TRBV5-1 to TRBJ2-1, with 10 bases lining up with TRBD2. Trimming cost V 5 bases and J 2 bases; bases outside gene matches: 7. Germline V gene lookup returns CDR1 SGHRS and CDR2 YFSETQ. This CDR3 contains 16 residues. In nucleotides, the CDR3 is TGCGCCAGCAGGCCCCTAGGACTAGCGGCCTACAATGAGCAGTTCTTC. Translating gives CASRPLGLAAYNEQFF. Variable domain in full (rest from reference TRBV5-1 and TRBJ2-1): KAGVTQTPRYLIKTRGQQVTLSCSPISGHRSVSWYQQTPGQGLQFLFEYFSETQRNKGNFPGRFSGRQFSNSRSEMNVSTLELGDSALYLCASRPLGLAAYNEQFFGPGTRLTVL.

The chain recombines TRBV28 with TRBJ2-7; tentative D call: TRBD2 (5 bases). With 6 bases removed from V and 4 bases from J, the gap between germline ends came to 25 bases. In germline, CDR1 is MDHEN, CDR2 SYDVKM. The length of the CDR3 is 17 residues. The CDR3 nucleotides read TGTGCCAGCAGCTACCCCCTACTAGTTCCGGGCAAGTACGAGCAGTACTTC. Amino acids: CASSYPLLVPGKYEQYF.

The chain joins TRBV5-8 to TRBJ2-2; maybe TRBD2 (5 bases). The CDR3 spans 15 residues. Germline V gene lookup returns CDR1 SGHTS and CDR2 YDEGEE. The V end lost 4 bases, the J end lost 1 base, and 11 bases lay between the germline ends. The CDR3 is CASSRGVRNTGELFF. The CDR3 DNA sequence: TGTGCCAGCAGCCGGGGAGTCCGGAACACCGGGGAGCTGTTTTTT.

V usage is TRBV6-5 and J usage is TRBJ2-1; 12 bases are a match to TRBD2. Trimming at V came to 6 bases and at J to 5 bases, leaving 5 bases not matched to a gene. Germline values: CDR1 MNHEY, CDR2 SVGAGI. The CDR3 consists of 15 residues. The CDR3 sequence is CASRKLAGGNNEQFF. Written as DNA, the CDR3 is TGTGCCAGCAGGAAACTAGCGGGAGGAAACAATGAGCAGTTCTTC.

This clone is a singleton in its sample. V usage is TRBV4-2 and J usage is TRBJ2-3; D unclear. CDR3 length: 15 amino acids. Germline values: CDR1 LGHNA, CDR2 YNFKEQ. Trimming removed 1 base from V and 2 bases from J, with 10 bases in between. For the CDR3, the DNA is TGTGCCAGCAGCCAAGGCACGGTGTACACAGATACGCAGTATTTT. Translated, it gives CASSQGTVYTDTQYF.

The chain combines TRBV9 with TRBJ1-2; D gene unclear. Trimming removed 4 bases at V and 5 bases at J, with 18 bases between. This CDR3 has 15 amino acids. Germline V CDR1 and CDR2: SGDLS, YYNGEE. CDR3 nucleotide sequence: TGTGCCAGCAGCCCAGGTGGCAGTCAAACTTATGGCTACACCTTC. Amino acids: CASSPGGSQTYGYTF.

The CDR3 region has the DNA TGTGCCAGCAGCTCCCACCGAACCCAGGGAACTGAAGCTTTCTTT. Its protein is CASSSHRTQGTEAFF. This chain links TRBV7-9 with TRBJ1-1; possibly TRBD1 for D (5 bases). Germline lookup yields CDR1 SEHNR and CDR2 FQNEAQ (reference sequence). V was shortened by 4 bases and J by 5 bases, with 17 bases between the two germline ends. The CDR3 loop spans 15 amino acids.